This T cell receptor beta chain was sequenced for a study of blood T cell repertoires in COVID-19. Data came from immunoSEQ multiplex PCR; TCRdb stores just in-frame clones and leaves some out. The table lists approximately 23,000 clones, roughly 90% of them singletons. The CDR3 consists of 15 residues. V shed 1 base and J shed 4 bases, with 11 bases lying between them. The V gene's germline CDR1 is ENHRY and CDR2 SYGVKD. The chain has TRBV10-3 and TRBJ1-3, with D maybe TRBD1 (6 bases). Material for sequencing was peripheral blood. The TCR comes from a woman older than 75 with active COVID-19. CDR3 region: CAISELSGVGNTIYF. The CDR3 coding sequence is TGTGCCATCAGTGAGTTGTCAGGGGTCGGAAACACCATATATTTT.